The source of this T cell receptor (beta chain) is a study of shared clonotypes between healthy human individuals. Study-wide context: Donors, aged 18 to 49, were two women and three men. CD4 naive and CD4 memory each took three plates per donor, while CD8 naive took two and CD8 memory one.

TCRdb keeps only in-frame clones here, not all; method: immunoSEQ multiplex PCR. Among over a million clones listed, roughly 97% were seen once. V was pared by 4 bases and J by 1 base, with 11 bases of the junction left unmatched. The CDR3 length is 17 residues. Germline V lookup: CDR1 MGHRA, CDR2 YSYEKL. The chain recombines TRBV4-1 with TRBJ2-5, with TRBD2 matching over 8 bases. The sequence derives from a man younger than 45 in good health. Sequencing was carried out using naive CD4+ T cells sorted from blood. The sample's subset: CD45RA+ positively selected. The CDR3 is CASSPGGKGSPQETQYF. DNA of the CDR3: TGCGCCAGCAGCCCGGGAGGGAAGGGTTCCCCCCAAGAGACCCAGTACTTC.